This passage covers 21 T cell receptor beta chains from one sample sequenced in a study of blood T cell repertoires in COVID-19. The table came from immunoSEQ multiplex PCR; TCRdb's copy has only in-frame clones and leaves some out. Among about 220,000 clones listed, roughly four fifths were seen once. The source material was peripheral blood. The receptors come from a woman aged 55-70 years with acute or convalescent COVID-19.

The CDR3 bases are TGTGCCAGCAGTTTCCGGGACAGGGGGCGAGGAGGCTACACCTTC. It codes for CASSFRDRGRGGYTF. The V gene is TRBV27, the J gene TRBJ1-2; 12 bases map to TRBD1. CDR3 size: 15 residues. Germline CDR1 reads MNHEY; CDR2 reads SMNVEV (reference sequence). Unmatched junction bases numbered 7, after V lost 3 bases and J lost 8 bases.

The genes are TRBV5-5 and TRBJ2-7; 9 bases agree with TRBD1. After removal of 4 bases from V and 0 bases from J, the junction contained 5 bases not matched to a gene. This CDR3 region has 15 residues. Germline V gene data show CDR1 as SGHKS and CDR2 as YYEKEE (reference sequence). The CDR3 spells CASSLGQGSSYEQYF. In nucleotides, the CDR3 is TGTGCCAGCAGCCTAGGACAGGGGAGCTCCTACGAGCAGTACTTC.

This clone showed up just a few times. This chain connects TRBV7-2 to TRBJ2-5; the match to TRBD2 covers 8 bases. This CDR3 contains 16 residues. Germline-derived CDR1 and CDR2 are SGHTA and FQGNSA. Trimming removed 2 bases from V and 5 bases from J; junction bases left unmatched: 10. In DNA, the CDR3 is TGTGCCAGCAGCTTAAATTCGGGACTAGTTGGTGAGACCCAGTACTTC. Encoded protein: CASSLNSGLVGETQYF.

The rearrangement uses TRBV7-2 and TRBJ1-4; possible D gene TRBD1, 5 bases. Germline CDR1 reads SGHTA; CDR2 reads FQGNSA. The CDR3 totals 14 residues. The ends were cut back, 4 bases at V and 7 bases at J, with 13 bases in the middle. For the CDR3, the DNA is TGTGCCAGCAGCTCCAGCGGGGGGGGTGAAAAACTGTTTTTT. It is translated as CASSSSGGGEKLFF.

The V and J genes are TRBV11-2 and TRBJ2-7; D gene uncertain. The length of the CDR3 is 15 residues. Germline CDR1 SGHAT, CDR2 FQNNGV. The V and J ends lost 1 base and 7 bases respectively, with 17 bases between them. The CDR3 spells CASSLVRTSPREQYF. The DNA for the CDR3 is TGTGCCAGCAGCTTAGTGCGTACGAGTCCGCGGGAGCAGTACTTC.

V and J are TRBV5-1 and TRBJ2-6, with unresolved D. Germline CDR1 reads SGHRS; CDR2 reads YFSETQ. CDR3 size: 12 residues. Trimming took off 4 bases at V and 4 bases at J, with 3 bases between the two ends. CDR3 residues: CASSPGANVLTF. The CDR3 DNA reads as TGCGCCAGCAGCCCGGGGGCCAACGTCCTGACTTTC. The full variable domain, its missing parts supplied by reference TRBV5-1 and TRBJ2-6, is KAGVTQTPRYLIKTRGQQVTLSCSPISGHRSVSWYQQTPGQGLQFLFEYFSETQRNKGNFPGRFSGRQFSNSRSEMNVSTLELGDSALYLCASSPGANVLTFGAGSRLTVL.

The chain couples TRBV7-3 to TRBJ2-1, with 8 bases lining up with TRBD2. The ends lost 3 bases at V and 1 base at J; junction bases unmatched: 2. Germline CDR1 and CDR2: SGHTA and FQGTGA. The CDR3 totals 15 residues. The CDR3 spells CASSLERGSYNEQFF. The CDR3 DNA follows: TGTGCCAGCAGCTTGGAGCGGGGGTCCTACAATGAGCAGTTCTTC.

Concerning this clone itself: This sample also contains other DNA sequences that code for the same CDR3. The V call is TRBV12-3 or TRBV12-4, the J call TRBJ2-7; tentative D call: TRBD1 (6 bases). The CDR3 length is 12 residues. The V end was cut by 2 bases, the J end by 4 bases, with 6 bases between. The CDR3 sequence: CASSLTGYEQYF. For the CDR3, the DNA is TGTGCCAGCAGTTTAACAGGGTACGAGCAGTACTTC.

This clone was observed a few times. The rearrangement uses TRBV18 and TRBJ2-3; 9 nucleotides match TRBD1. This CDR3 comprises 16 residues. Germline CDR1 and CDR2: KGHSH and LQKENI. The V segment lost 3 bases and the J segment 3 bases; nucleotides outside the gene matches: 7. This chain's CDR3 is CASSPGQGRGTDTQYF. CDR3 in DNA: TGTGCCAGCTCACCGGGACAGGGACGCGGAACAGATACGCAGTATTTT.

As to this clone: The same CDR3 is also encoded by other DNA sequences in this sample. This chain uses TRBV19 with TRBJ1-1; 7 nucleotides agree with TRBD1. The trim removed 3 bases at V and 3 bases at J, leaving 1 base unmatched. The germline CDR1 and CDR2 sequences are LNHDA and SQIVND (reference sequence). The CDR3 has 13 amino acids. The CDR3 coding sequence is TGTGCCAGTAGTATCGACAGGGACACTGAAGCTTTCTTT. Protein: CASSIDRDTEAFF.

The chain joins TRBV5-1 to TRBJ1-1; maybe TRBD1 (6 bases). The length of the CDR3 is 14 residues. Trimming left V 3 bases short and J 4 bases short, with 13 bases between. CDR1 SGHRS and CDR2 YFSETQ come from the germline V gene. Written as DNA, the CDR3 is TGCGCCAGCAGCTCGGCGGGGGCGGGCACTGAAGCTTTCTTT. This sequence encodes CASSSAGAGTEAFF.

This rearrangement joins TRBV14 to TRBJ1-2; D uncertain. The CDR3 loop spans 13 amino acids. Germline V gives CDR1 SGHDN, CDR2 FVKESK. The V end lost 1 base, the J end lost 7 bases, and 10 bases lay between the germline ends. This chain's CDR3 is CASSQVRGGGYTF. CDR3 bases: TGTGCCAGCAGCCAAGTTCGGGGAGGTGGCTACACCTTC.

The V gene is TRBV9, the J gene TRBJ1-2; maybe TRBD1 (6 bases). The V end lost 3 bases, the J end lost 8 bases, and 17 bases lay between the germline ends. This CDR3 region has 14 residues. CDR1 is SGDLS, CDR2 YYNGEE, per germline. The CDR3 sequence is CASSAQQGAIGYTF. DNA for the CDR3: TGTGCCAGCAGCGCGCAACAGGGCGCAATCGGCTACACCTTC. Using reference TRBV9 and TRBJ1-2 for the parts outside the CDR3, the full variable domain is DSGVTQTPKHLITATGQRVTLRCSPRSGDLSVYWYQQSLDQGLQFLIQYYNGEERAKGNILERFSAQQFPDLHSELNLSSLELGDSALYFCASSAQQGAIGYTFGSGTRLTVV.

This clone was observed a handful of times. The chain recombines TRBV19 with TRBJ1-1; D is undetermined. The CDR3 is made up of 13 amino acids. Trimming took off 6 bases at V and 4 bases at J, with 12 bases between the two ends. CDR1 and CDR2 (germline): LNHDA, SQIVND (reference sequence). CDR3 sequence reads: CASRYTEGTEAFF. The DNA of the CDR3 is TGTGCCAGTAGATACACAGAGGGCACTGAAGCTTTCTTT.

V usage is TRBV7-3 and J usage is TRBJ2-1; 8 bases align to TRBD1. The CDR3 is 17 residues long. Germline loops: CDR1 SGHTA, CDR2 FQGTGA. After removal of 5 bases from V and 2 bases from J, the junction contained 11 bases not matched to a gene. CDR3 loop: CASSPSRQGAAYNEQFF. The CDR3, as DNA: TGTGCCAGCAGCCCCTCGAGGCAGGGGGCAGCCTACAATGAGCAGTTCTTC.

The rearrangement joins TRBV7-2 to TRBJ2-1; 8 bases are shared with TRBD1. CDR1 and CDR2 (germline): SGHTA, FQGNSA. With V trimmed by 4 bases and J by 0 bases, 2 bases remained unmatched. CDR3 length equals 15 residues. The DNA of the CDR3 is TGTGCCAGCAGCTACGGACAGGGCTCCTACAATGAGCAGTTCTTC. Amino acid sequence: CASSYGQGSYNEQFF.

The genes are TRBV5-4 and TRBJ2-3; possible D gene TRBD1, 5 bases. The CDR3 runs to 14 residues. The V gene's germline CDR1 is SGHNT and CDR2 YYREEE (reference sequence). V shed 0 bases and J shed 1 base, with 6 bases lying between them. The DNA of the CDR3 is TGTGCCAGCAGCTTGGCAGGGCGCACAGATACGCAGTATTTT. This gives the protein CASSLAGRTDTQYF.

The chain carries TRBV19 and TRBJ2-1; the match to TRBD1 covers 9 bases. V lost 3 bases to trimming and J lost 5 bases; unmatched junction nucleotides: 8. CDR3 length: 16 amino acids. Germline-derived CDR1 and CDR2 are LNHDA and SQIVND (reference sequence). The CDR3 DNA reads TGTGCCAGTAGTATTCGTGGGACAGGGAACGACAATGAGCAGTTCTTC. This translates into CASSIRGTGNDNEQFF.

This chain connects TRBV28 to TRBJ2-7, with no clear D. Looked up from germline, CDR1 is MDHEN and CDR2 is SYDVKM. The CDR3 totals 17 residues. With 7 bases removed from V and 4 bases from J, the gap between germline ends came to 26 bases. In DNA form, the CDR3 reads TGTGCCAGCACTAACCCCTATACCCTGGCAGGAACTTACGAGCAGTACTTC. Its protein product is CASTNPYTLAGTYEQYF. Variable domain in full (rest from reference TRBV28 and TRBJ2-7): DVKVTQSSRYLVKRTGEKVFLECVQDMDHENMFWYRQDPGLGLRLIYFSYDVKMKEKGDIPEGYSVSREKKERFSLILESASTNQTSMYLCASTNPYTLAGTYEQYFGPGTRLTVT.

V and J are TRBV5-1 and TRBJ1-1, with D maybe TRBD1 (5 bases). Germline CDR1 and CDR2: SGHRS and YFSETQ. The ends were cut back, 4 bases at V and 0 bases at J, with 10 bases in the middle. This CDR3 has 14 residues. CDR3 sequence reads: CASSGTQVNTEAFF. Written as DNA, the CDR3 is TGCGCCAGCAGCGGAACACAGGTGAACACTGAAGCTTTCTTT.

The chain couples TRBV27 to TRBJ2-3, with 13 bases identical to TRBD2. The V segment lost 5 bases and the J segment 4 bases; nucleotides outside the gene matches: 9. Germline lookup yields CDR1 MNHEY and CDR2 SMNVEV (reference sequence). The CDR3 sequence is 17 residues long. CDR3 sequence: CASSRRTSGGVSDTQYF. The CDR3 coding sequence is TGTGCCAGCAGTAGACGGACTAGCGGGGGTGTGTCAGATACGCAGTATTTT.